This TCR beta chain came from a study of T cell responses to AZD1222 COVID-19 vaccine. For this clone: Its antigen is still unknown.

Germline assignment: CDR1 KGHDR and CDR2 SFDVKD. The CDR3 contains 11 residues. V lost 0 bases to trimming and J lost 12 bases, with 8 bases between them. Profiling relied on immunoSEQ multiplex PCR, and the TCRdb table lists in-frame clones only, not all of them. Of 75,000 to 100,000 clones detected, roughly 90% appear once; the ten largest clones hold less than 3.5%. Study-level findings and limits: Without day 14 samples, only post-peak T cell repertoires were studied.

This sequence originates from an adult in good health. The rearrangement uses TRBV24-1 and TRBJ2-7; no definite D call. This material consisted of peripheral blood, taken on day 0 of AZD1222 vaccination. The CDR3, as DNA: TGTGCCACCAGTGATTTGCTGGGTATGTACTTC. This sequence encodes CATSDLLGMYF.